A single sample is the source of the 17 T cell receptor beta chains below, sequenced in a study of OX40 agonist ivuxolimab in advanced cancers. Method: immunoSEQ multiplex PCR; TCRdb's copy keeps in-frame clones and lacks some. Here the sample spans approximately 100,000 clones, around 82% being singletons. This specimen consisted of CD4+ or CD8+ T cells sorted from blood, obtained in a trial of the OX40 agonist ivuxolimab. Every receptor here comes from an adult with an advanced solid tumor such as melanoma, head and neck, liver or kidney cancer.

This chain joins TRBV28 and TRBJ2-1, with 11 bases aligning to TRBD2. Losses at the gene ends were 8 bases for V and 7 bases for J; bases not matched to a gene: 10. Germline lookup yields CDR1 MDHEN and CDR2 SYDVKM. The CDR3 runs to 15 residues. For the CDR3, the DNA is TGTGCCAGCGGGACACTAGCGGGAGTAAAAAATGAGCAGTTCTTC. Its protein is CASGTLAGVKNEQFF.

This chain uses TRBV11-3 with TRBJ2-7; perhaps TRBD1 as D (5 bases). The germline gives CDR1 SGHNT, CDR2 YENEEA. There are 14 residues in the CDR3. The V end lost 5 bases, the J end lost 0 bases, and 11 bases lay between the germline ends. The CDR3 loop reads CASSPGRGSYEQYF. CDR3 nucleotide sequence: TGTGCCAGCAGCCCTGGAAGGGGCTCCTACGAGCAGTACTTC. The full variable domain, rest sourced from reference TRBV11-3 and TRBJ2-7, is EAGVVQSPRYKIIEKKQPVAFWCNPISGHNTLYWYLQNLGQGPELLIRYENEEAVDDSQLPKDRFSAERLKGVDSTLKIQPAELGDSAVYLCASSPGRGSYEQYFGPGTRLTVT.

CDR3 sequence: CASSFSVGSYEQYF. CDR3 in DNA: TGTGCCAGCAGCTTCTCGGTGGGCTCCTACGAGCAGTACTTC. The chain employs TRBV7-9 and TRBJ2-7; no definite D call. The germline V and J ends were trimmed by 3 bases and 0 bases, with 9 bases remaining between them. This CDR3 has 14 amino acids. Looked up from germline, CDR1 is SEHNR and CDR2 is FQNEAQ (reference sequence).

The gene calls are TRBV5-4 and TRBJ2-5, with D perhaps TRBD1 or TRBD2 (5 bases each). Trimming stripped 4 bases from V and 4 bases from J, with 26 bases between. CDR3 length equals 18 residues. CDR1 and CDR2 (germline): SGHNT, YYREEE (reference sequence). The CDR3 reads CASSLILGEASGRETQYF. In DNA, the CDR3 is TGTGCCAGCAGCCTCATTCTGGGGGAAGCGAGCGGAAGAGAGACCCAGTACTTC.

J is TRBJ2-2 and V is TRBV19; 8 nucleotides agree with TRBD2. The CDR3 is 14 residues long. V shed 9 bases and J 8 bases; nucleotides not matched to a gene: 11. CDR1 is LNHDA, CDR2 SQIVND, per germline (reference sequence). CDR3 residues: CASGLAFALGELFF. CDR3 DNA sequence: TGTGCCAGCGGACTAGCATTTGCGTTAGGGGAGCTGTTTTTT.

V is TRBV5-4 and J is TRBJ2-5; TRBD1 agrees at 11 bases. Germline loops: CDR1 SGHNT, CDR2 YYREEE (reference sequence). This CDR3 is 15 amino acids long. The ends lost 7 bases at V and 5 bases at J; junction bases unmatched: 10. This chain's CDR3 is CASRLGQGGEETQYF. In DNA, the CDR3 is TGTGCCAGCCGCCTGGGACAGGGGGGAGAGGAGACCCAGTACTTC.

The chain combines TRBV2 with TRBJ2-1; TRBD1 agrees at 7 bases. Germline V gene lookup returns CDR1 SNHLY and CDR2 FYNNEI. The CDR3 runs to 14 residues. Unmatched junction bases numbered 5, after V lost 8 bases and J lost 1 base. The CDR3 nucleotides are TGTGCCAGCGAACAGGGGTCTTCCTACAATGAGCAGTTCTTC. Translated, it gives CASEQGSSYNEQFF.

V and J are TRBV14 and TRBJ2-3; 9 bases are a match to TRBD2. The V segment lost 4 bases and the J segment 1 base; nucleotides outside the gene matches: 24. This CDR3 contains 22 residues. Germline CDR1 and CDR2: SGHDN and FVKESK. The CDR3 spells CASSPPRGGRALYYWGTDTQYF. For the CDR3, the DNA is TGTGCCAGCAGCCCTCCCCGGGGCGGGAGGGCTTTATACTACTGGGGCACAGATACGCAGTATTTT.

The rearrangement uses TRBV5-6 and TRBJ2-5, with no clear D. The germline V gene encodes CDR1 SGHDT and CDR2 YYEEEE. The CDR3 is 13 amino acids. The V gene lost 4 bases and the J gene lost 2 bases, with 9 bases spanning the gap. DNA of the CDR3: TGTGCCAGCAGCCCGACGGAGCAAGAGACCCAGTACTTC. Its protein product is CASSPTEQETQYF.

The CDR3 sequence is CASSVSQGGNTDTQYF. The CDR3 coding sequence is TGTGCCAGCAGCGTATCTCAGGGGGGAAATACAGATACGCAGTATTTT. The gene calls are TRBV9 and TRBJ2-3; a possible D gene is TRBD1 (7 bases). The CDR3 is 16 amino acids. The germline V gene has CDR1 SGDLS and CDR2 YYNGEE. Trimming shortened V by 1 base and J by 3 bases, and 15 bases separated the two germline ends.

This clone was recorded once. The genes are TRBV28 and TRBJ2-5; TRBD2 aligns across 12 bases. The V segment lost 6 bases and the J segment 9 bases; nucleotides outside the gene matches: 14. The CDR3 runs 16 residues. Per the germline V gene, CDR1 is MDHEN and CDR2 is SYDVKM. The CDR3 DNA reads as TGTGCCAGCAGATCTTCAGGACTAGCGGGGACGGTGTCCCAGTACTTC. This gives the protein CASRSSGLAGTVSQYF.

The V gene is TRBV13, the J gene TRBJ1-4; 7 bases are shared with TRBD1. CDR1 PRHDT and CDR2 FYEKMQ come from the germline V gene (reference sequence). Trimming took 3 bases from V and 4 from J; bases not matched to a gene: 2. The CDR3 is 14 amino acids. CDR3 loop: CASSLGQHNEKLFF. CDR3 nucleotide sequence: TGTGCCAGCAGCTTGGGACAGCATAATGAAAAACTGTTTTTT.

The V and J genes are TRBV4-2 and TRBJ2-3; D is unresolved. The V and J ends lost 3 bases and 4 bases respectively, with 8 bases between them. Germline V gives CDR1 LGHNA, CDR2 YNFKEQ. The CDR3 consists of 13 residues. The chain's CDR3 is CASSQTPADTQYF. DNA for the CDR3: TGTGCCAGCAGCCAGACACCGGCAGATACGCAGTATTTT.

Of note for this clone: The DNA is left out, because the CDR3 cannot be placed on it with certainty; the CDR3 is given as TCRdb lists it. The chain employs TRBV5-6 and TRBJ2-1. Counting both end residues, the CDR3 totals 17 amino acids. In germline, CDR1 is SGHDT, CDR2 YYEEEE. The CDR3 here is CASSLDFGPGSGYEQFF.

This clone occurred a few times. The CDR3 region has the DNA TGTGCCAGCAGCTTGACCCCGACAGGGGCAGGGGCCAACGTCCTGACTTTC. This encodes CASSLTPTGAGANVLTF. The chain combines TRBV5-6 with TRBJ2-6, with TRBD1 matching 8 bases. The V segment lost 1 base and the J segment 4 bases; nucleotides outside the gene matches: 7. Germline CDR1 and CDR2: SGHDT and YYEEEE. The length of the CDR3 is 17 residues.

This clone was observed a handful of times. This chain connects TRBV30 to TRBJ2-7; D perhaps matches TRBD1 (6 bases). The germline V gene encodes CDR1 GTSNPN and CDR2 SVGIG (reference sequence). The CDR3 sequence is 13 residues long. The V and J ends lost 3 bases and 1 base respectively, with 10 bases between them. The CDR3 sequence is CAWRSTGSYEQYF. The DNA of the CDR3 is TGTGCCTGGAGGTCTACAGGGTCCTACGAGCAGTACTTC.

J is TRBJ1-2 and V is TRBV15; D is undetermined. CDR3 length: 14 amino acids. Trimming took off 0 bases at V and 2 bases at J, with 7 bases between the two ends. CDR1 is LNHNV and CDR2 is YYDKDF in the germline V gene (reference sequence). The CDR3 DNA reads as TGTGCCACCAGCAGAGAGGGCCTAAACTATGGCTACACCTTC. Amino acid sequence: CATSREGLNYGYTF.